This is a list of T cell receptor beta chains from one sample in a study of blood T cell repertoires in COVID-19. Here immunoSEQ multiplex PCR was the method, and the copy in TCRdb shows in-frame clones only, minus some. Found here are around 21,000 clones, roughly 84% of them singletons; the top ten hold under 3.5%. The sequenced material came from peripheral blood. These receptors were obtained from a man between 35 and 55 years old with acute or convalescent COVID-19. The CDR3 runs from the conserved cysteine through the conserved F or W. D genes are given only for firm matches. Clone sizes are given selectively: once, few, many, or a class where the clone is expanded.

V gene,clone size,J gene,D gene,CDR3 DNA,CDR3 protein
TRBV30,.,TRBJ2-3,TRBD2,TGTGCCTGGAGTTGGGAGGGCCCAGATACGCAGTATTTT,CAWSWEGPDTQYF
TRBV6-6,.,TRBJ2-7,TRBD2,TGTGCCAGCAGTTACTTATCGCGGGGGGCCCACGAGCAGTACTTC,CASSYLSRGAHEQYF
TRBV27,.,TRBJ1-5,TRBD1,TGTGCCAGCAGGACGGTAGGAGGGGGCGAGAATCAGCCCCAGCATTTT,CASRTVGGGENQPQHF
TRBV5-1,.,TRBJ1-1,.,TGCGCCAGCAGCCTTGGGTGGGAGATCGAAGCTTTCTTT,CASSLGWEIEAFF
TRBV4-3,.,TRBJ1-1,TRBD1,TGCGCCAGCAGCCGGAGTACAGGGGGGACTGAAGCTTTCTTT,CASSRSTGGTEAFF
TRBV6-2/TRBV6-3,.,TRBJ2-7,TRBD1,TGTGCCAGCAGTTACGGACCCGGGGACAGGGATCGCGAGCAGTACTTC,CASSYGPGDRDREQYF
TRBV10-2,.,TRBJ2-7,TRBD2,TGCGCCAGCAGTGGGGGAGGGAACCCCTACGAGCAGTACTTC,CASSGGGNPYEQYF
TRBV14,.,TRBJ1-2,.,TGTGCCAGCAGCCAAGTAAGGGAGAACTATGGCTACACCTTC,CASSQVRENYGYTF
TRBV11-3,.,TRBJ2-1,TRBD2,TGTGCCAGCAGTTCGTCTAGCGGGAATGAGCAGTTCTTC,CASSSSSGNEQFF
TRBV11-2,.,TRBJ1-6,.,TGTGCCAGCAGCCCTAGGCTCGGGGAAGGGTCACCCCTCCACTTT,CASSPRLGEGSPLHF
TRBV5-5,.,TRBJ1-1,.,TGTGCCAGCAGCTTGCGTTACTCTGAAGCTTTCTTT,CASSLRYSEAFF
TRBV13,.,TRBJ2-7,.,TGTGCCAGCAGCCTTAGAGGGGGGGAGGGGCCCCCCTACGAGCAGTACTTC,CASSLRGGEGPPYEQYF
TRBV7-2,.,TRBJ1-2,.,TGTGCCAGCAGCCCATCCGGGATCTCCACCTATGGCTACACCTTC,CASSPSGISTYGYTF
TRBV19,.,TRBJ1-6,TRBD1,TGTGCCAGTAGTATGGGACAGGCGCCTTTTTCACCCCTCCACTTT,CASSMGQAPFSPLHF
TRBV5-4,.,TRBJ2-7,.,TGTGCCAGCAGCTTGGACAGGAATCCCTACGAGCAGTACTTC,CASSLDRNPYEQYF
TRBV5-1,.,TRBJ2-7,.,TGCGCCAGCAGCTTGCATCGGGGGACCCCCTACGAGCAGTACTTC,CASSLHRGTPYEQYF
TRBV12-3/TRBV12-4,.,TRBJ1-1,.,TGTGCCAGCAGCCCTGGACAGACGAAAGCTTTCTTT,CASSPGQTKAFF
TRBV7-9,.,TRBJ1-4,.,TGTGCCAGCAGCTTAGTTTCGATCAGGGCGGATGAAAAACTGTTTTTT,CASSLVSIRADEKLFF
TRBV5-1,.,TRBJ1-2,TRBD1,TGCGCCAGCAGCTTCGGACAGGGGAATAACTATGGCTACACCTTC,CASSFGQGNNYGYTF
TRBV30,few,TRBJ1-2,.,TGTGCCTGGAGTGTGGGTCCGCAGGGTGGCTACACCTTC,CAWSVGPQGGYTF
TRBV9,.,TRBJ1-1,TRBD1,TGTGCCAGCAGCCCCCGGTTCGGGGACAGTGAAGCTTTCTTT,CASSPRFGDSEAFF
TRBV2,.,TRBJ1-4,.,TGTGCCAGCAGTAGCACAGGGAGCATAAATGAAAAACTGTTTTTT,CASSSTGSINEKLFF
TRBV6-4,few,TRBJ1-2,.,TGTGCCAGCAGTTCCGATGGCCAACTAAATTATGGCTACACCTTC,CASSSDGQLNYGYTF
TRBV5-1,.,TRBJ2-3,.,TGCGCCAGCAGCTTGAGCCCGAGGGCTAGCGGCACAGATACGCAGTATTTT,CASSLSPRASGTDTQYF
TRBV20-1,.,TRBJ2-3,.,TGCAGTGCTAGTAGTCCGGGGGATACGCAGTATTTT,CSASSPGDTQYF
TRBV7-9,.,TRBJ2-5,TRBD2,TGTGCCAGCAGCTTAAGCGGGAGAGTCGAGACCCAGTACTTC,CASSLSGRVETQYF
TRBV6-2/TRBV6-3,.,TRBJ1-2,.,TGTGCCAGCAGTTACGACAGTAATATCGGCTACACCTTC,CASSYDSNIGYTF
TRBV5-4,.,TRBJ1-3,TRBD1,TGTGCCAGCAGCTCCCGGACAGGATTCTCTGGAAACACCATATATTTT,CASSSRTGFSGNTIYF
TRBV24-1,.,TRBJ2-1,TRBD1,TGTGCCACCAGTGATTTGAACAGGGGATCCTACAATGAGCAGTTCTTC,CATSDLNRGSYNEQFF
TRBV4-3,.,TRBJ1-1,.,TGCGCCAGCAGCCTGGGGGGAATAACTGAAGCTTTCTTT,CASSLGGITEAFF
TRBV19,.,TRBJ1-2,.,TGTGCCAGTAGGAGACAGCCTGTCGGAGGGTATGGCTACACCTTC,CASRRQPVGGYGYTF
TRBV6-5,.,TRBJ2-7,.,TGTGCCAGCAGCTCCCCTGAGACCTACGAGCAGTACTTC,CASSSPETYEQYF
TRBV4-3,.,TRBJ1-2,.,TGCGCCAGCAGCCAAGATATCACCGGGGGGATGGATGGCTACACCTTC,CASSQDITGGMDGYTF
TRBV5-1,.,TRBJ2-1,TRBD2,TGCGCCAGCAGCTTGGCCGCCCGCGCGGGGGTCGGGGAGCAGTTCTTC,CASSLAARAGVGEQFF
TRBV19,few,TRBJ1-2,.,TGTGCCAGTAGTTTAGGGGAGGGCTACACCTTC,CASSLGEGYTF
TRBV5-4,once,TRBJ1-6,.,TGTGCCAGCACCTCCCGGGGTAATTCACCCCTCCACTTT,CASTSRGNSPLHF
TRBV19,few,TRBJ2-7,.,TGTGCCAGTAGTATAGGGCAGGGTAGGAGCGAGCAGTACTTC,CASSIGQGRSEQYF
TRBV19,.,TRBJ1-5,TRBD1,TGTGCCAGTAGCCCGGACAGGGGTCAGCCCCAGCATTTT,CASSPDRGQPQHF
TRBV6-6,.,TRBJ1-2,.,TGTGCCAGCAGTTACCGGACAGAGGATGGCTACACCTTC,CASSYRTEDGYTF
TRBV14,.,TRBJ2-1,.,TGTGCCAGCAGCCAACCCGATGGGGGCCCATACAATGAGCAGTTCTTC,CASSQPDGGPYNEQFF
TRBV5-6,once,TRBJ2-1,.,TGTGCCAGCAGCAAATACGGTCCGGACAATGAGCAGTTCTTC,CASSKYGPDNEQFF
TRBV13,.,TRBJ2-7,.,TGTGCCAGCAGCCCCAAGGACAGCCATACCTACGAGCAGTACTTC,CASSPKDSHTYEQYF